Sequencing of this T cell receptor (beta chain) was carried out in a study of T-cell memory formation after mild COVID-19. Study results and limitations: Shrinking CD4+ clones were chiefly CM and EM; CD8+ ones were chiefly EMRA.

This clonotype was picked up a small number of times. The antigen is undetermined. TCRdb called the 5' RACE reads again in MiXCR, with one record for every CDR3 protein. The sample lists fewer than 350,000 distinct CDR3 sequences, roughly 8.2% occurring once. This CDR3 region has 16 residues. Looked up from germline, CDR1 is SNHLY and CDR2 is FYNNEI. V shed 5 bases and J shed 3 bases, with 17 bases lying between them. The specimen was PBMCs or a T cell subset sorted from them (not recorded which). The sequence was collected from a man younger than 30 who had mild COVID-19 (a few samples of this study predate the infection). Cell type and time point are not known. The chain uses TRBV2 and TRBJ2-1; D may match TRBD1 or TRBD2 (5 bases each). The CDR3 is CASSRTRDAGYNEQFF. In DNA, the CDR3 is TGTGCCAGCAGTCGCACCCGGGACGCAGGCTACAATGAGCAGTTCTTC.